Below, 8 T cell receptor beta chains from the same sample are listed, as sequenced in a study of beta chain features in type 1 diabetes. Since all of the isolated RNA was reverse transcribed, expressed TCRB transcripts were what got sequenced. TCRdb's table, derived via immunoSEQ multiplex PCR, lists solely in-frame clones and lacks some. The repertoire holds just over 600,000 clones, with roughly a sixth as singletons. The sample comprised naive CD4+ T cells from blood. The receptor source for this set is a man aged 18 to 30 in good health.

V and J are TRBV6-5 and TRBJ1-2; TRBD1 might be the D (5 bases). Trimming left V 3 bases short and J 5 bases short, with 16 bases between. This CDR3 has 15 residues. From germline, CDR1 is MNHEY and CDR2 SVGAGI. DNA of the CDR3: TGTGCCAGCAGTTATAAGGACATAGGATATTATGGCTACACCTTC. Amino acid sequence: CASSYKDIGYYGYTF.

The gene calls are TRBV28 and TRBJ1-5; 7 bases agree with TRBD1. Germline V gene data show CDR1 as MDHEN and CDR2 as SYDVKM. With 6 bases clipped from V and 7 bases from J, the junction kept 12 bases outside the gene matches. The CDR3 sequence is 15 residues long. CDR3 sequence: CASRPGTVNAQPQHF. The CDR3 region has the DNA TGTGCCAGCAGACCCGGGACAGTAAACGCCCAGCCCCAGCATTTT.

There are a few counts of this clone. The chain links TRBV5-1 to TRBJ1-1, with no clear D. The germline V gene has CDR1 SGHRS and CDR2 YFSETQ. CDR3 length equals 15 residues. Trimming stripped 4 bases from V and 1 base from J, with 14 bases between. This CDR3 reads CASSHLEGGNTEAFF. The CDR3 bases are TGCGCCAGCAGCCATTTAGAAGGAGGGAACACTGAAGCTTTCTTT.

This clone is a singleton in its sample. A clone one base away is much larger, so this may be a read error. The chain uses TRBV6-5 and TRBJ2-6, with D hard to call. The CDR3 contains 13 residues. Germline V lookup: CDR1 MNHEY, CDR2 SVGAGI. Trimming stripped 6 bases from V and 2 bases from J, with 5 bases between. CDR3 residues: CASRSAGANVLTF. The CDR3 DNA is TGTGCCAGCAGAAGCGCTGGGGCCAACGTCCTGACTTTC.

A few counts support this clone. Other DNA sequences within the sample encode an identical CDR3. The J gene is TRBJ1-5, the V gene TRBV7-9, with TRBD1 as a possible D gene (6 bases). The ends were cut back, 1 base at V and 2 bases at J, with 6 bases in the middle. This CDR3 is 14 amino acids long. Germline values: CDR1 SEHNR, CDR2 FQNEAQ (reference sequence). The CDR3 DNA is TGTGCCAGCAGCTTAGACAGGGGCAATCAGCCCCAGCATTTT. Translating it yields CASSLDRGNQPQHF.

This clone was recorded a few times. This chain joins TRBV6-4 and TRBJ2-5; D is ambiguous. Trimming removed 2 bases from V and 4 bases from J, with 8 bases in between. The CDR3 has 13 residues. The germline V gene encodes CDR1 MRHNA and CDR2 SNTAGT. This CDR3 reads CASSDPVTETQYF. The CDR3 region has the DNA TGTGCCAGCAGTGACCCAGTTACAGAGACCCAGTACTTC.

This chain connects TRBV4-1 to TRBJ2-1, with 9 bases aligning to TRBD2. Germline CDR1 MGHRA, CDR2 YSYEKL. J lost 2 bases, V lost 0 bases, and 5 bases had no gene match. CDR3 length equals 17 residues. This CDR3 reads CASSQEVAGVPYNEQFF. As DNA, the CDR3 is TGCGCCAGCAGCCAAGAGGTAGCGGGAGTCCCCTACAATGAGCAGTTCTTC.

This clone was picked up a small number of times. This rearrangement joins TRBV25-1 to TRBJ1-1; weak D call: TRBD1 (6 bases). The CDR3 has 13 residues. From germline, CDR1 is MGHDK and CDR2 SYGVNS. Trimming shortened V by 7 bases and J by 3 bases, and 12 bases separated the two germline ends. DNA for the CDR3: TGTGCCAGCACCCTGACAGGCTACACTGAAGCTTTCTTT. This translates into CASTLTGYTEAFF.